This T cell receptor beta chain appears in the sequencing data of a study of human T cells and chemical hapten exposure. MiXCR, run by TCRdb on the RACE reads, gives a single entry per CDR3 protein. The repertoire consists of roughly 120,000 distinct CDR3 sequences, with about 13% occurring once and the leading ten covering 2.5% to 3.5%. General study results and limits: TCRs at a frequency above 1 in 1000 stayed unchanged with DPC sensitization.

The time point is: pre-sensitization, week 0. The treatment is: therapeutic diphenylcyclopropenone sensitization with weekly scalp DPC. In this sample, this clonotype turned up many times. Its antigen is unidentified. Germline lookup yields CDR1 SEHNR and CDR2 FQNEAQ (reference sequence). The CDR3 has 14 amino acids. Trimming stripped 1 base from V and 0 bases from J, with 6 bases between. The source material was whole blood, sampled in connection with sensitization to the hapten diphenylcyclopropenone (DPC). The receptor was isolated from a young woman with alopecia areata. Some clones in this sample may be carry-over from other donors' samples. This sequence joins TRBV7-9 and TRBJ1-1; D perhaps matches TRBD1 (5 bases). The CDR3 sequence: CASSLEGVNTEAFF. In nucleotides, the CDR3 is TGTGCCAGCAGCTTAGAAGGGGTGAACACTGAAGCTTTCTTT.